The 25 T cell receptor beta chains below all came from one sample that was sequenced in a study of T cell responses to AZD1222 COVID-19 vaccine. TCRdb's table, derived via immunoSEQ multiplex PCR, lists solely in-frame clones and lacks some. Among about 93,000 clones listed, under 90% were seen once. The material sequenced was peripheral blood, taken on day 0 of MenACWY control vaccination. The receptors derive from an adult in good health.

This chain uses TRBV6-5 with TRBJ1-2; the D is unclear. The CDR3 sequence is 14 residues long. Germline V CDR1 and CDR2: MNHEY, SVGAGI. V was pared by 2 bases and J by 2 bases, with 9 bases between. CDR3 sequence: CASSYASGNYGYTF. Here the CDR3 DNA reads TGTGCCAGCAGTTACGCTTCTGGGAACTATGGCTACACCTTC.

This sequence joins TRBV5-1 and TRBJ2-1, with TRBD2 matching 9 bases. CDR3 length equals 16 residues. The germline V gene has CDR1 SGHRS and CDR2 YFSETQ. The V and J ends lost 4 bases and 9 bases, in that order; junction bases with no gene match: 14. The CDR3 coding sequence is TGCGCCAGCAGCCCGGGACTAGCTACCGAGCAGGGTGAGCAGTTCTTC. It codes for CASSPGLATEQGEQFF.

The chain links TRBV27 to TRBJ2-7; 9 bases line up with TRBD2. The CDR3 has 15 amino acids. Germline V gives CDR1 MNHEY, CDR2 SMNVEV (reference sequence). J lost 3 bases, V lost 6 bases, and 9 bases had no gene match. The CDR3 reads CASRLAGNQHYEQYF. In DNA form, the CDR3 reads TGTGCCAGCAGGCTAGCGGGGAATCAACACTACGAGCAGTACTTC.

This chain uses TRBV6-5 with TRBJ1-5; no clear D gene. CDR1 and CDR2 (germline): MNHEY, SVGAGI. V shed 6 bases and J shed 2 bases, with 14 bases lying between them. This CDR3 region has 15 residues. CDR3 loop: CASRSGGRGNQPQHF. The CDR3 nucleotides read TGTGCCAGCAGGTCCGGAGGACGGGGCAATCAGCCCCAGCATTTT.

The chain is built from TRBV7-7 and TRBJ2-2; D might be TRBD2 (6 bases). Per the germline V gene, CDR1 is SSHAT and CDR2 is FNYEAQ (reference sequence). V was shortened by 5 bases and J by 0 bases, with 10 bases between the two germline ends. This CDR3 has 15 amino acids. CDR3 bases: TGTGCCAGCAGCCGAACTAGCCCGAACACCGGGGAGCTGTTTTTT. Its protein product is CASSRTSPNTGELFF.

V usage is TRBV6-5 and J usage is TRBJ2-7; TRBD1 is a possible D gene (5 bases). V dropped 6 bases and J dropped 0 bases, with 9 bases sitting between them. This CDR3 comprises 13 residues. Looked up from germline, CDR1 is MNHEY and CDR2 is SVGAGI. Here the CDR3 DNA reads TGTGCCAGCAGACAGGCAAGCTCCTACGAGCAGTACTTC. Its translation is CASRQASSYEQYF.

This clone was observed a single time. The chain uses TRBV3-1 (or the pseudogene TRBV3-2) and TRBJ1-5; no reliable D call. Looked up from germline, CDR1 is LGHDT and CDR2 is YNNKEL (reference sequence). Trimming took 1 base from V and 4 from J, leaving 8 bases between them. The CDR3 has 14 residues. CDR3 residues: CASSQGAWNQPQHF. CDR3 nucleotide sequence: TGTGCCAGCAGCCAAGGGGCTTGGAATCAGCCCCAGCATTTT.

This CDR3 is CASSLTRTGGGGYTF. CDR3 DNA: TGTGCCAGCAGCTTAACGCGGACAGGGGGCGGCGGCTACACCTTC. This sequence joins TRBV11-2 and TRBJ1-2, with TRBD1 identical over 11 bases. CDR1 is SGHAT and CDR2 is FQNNGV in the germline V gene. This CDR3 is built from 15 residues. Unmatched junction bases numbered 7, after V lost 2 bases and J lost 8 bases.

The rearrangement links TRBV4-1 to TRBJ1-1; D is unclear. CDR1 is MGHRA, CDR2 YSYEKL, per germline. This CDR3 region has 15 residues. Trimming took off 6 bases at V and 1 base at J, with 15 bases between the two ends. CDR3 region: CASSSHGRANTEAFF. The CDR3 DNA reads as TGCGCCAGCAGTAGTCATGGGAGGGCGAACACTGAAGCTTTCTTT.

CDR3 amino acids: CASSPLNSPLHF. The CDR3 DNA reads as TGTGCCAGCAGCCCCTTGAATTCACCCCTCCACTTT. J is TRBJ1-6 and V is TRBV14; D unclear. Germline V lookup: CDR1 SGHDN, CDR2 FVKESK. CDR3 length: 12 residues. V was pared by 4 bases and J by 7 bases, with 5 bases between.

DNA of the CDR3: TGTGCCAGCAGCTTTAGGGGGGCTCACTTAGAAGCTTTCTTT. It encodes CASSFRGAHLEAFF. The rearrangement uses TRBV7-9 and TRBJ1-1; possibly TRBD1 for D (6 bases). Trimming removed 3 bases at V and 8 bases at J, with 16 bases between. The CDR3 runs 14 residues. Looked up from germline, CDR1 is SEHNR and CDR2 is FQNEAQ (reference sequence).

The chain uses TRBV14 and TRBJ2-7; TRBD1 might be the D (6 bases). Germline CDR1 SGHDN, CDR2 FVKESK. V was pared by 3 bases and J by 0 bases, with 12 bases between. The length of the CDR3 is 15 residues. This CDR3 is CASSQGLGASYEQYF. DNA of the CDR3: TGTGCCAGCAGCCAGGGCCTGGGGGCCTCCTACGAGCAGTACTTC.

The CDR3 reads CASSDYRPSRGVVSVNEQFF. The CDR3, as DNA: TGTGCCAGCAGTGACTATCGCCCCTCTCGCGGGGTAGTCAGTGTGAATGAGCAGTTCTTC. V and J are TRBV6-4 and TRBJ2-1; D is perhaps TRBD2 (6 bases). Between the trimmed V and J ends, which lost 1 base and 7 bases, there was a span of 29 bases. CDR3 length equals 20 residues. Germline assignment: CDR1 MRHNA and CDR2 SNTAGT.

J is TRBJ1-1 and V is TRBV5-6, with 7 bases that match TRBD1. The CDR3 is 14 residues long. Losses at the gene ends were 0 bases for V and 1 base for J; bases not matched to a gene: 0. CDR1 is SGHDT and CDR2 is YYEEEE in the germline V gene. CDR3 loop: CASSLDRGNTEAFF. The DNA of the CDR3 is TGTGCCAGCAGCTTGGACAGGGGGAACACTGAAGCTTTCTTT.

The genes are TRBV19 and TRBJ1-1; D not resolved. In germline, CDR1 is LNHDA, CDR2 SQIVND (reference sequence). Trimming stripped 5 bases from V and 0 bases from J, with 7 bases between. There are 13 residues in the CDR3. CDR3 in DNA: TGTGCCAGTAGTGCAACCATGAACACTGAAGCTTTCTTT. Its protein is CASSATMNTEAFF.

This clone was detected only once. This rearrangement joins TRBV19 to TRBJ1-1; TRBD1 might be the D (6 bases). The CDR3 consists of 15 residues. V was clipped by 5 bases and J by 1 base, with 14 bases between them. CDR1 is LNHDA, CDR2 SQIVND, per germline (reference sequence). CDR3 nucleotides: TGTGCCAGTAGTTTCGAGGACAGACCGAACACTGAAGCTTTCTTT. Residues: CASSFEDRPNTEAFF.

V is TRBV10-2 and J is TRBJ2-2; 10 bases agree with TRBD2. After removal of 6 bases from V and 7 bases from J, the junction contained 5 bases not matched to a gene. CDR3 size: 14 residues. Germline V lookup: CDR1 WSHSY, CDR2 SAAADI. CDR3 in DNA: TGCGCCAGCAGGAGCGGGGGGGCAATCGGGGAGCTGTTTTTT. The encoded protein is CASRSGGAIGELFF.

The chain has TRBV18 and TRBJ1-3, with D unclear. In germline, CDR1 is KGHSH, CDR2 LQKENI. The CDR3 consists of 16 residues. Trimming removed 4 bases at V and 2 bases at J, with 15 bases between. The CDR3, as DNA: TGTGCCAGCTCACGGGAAAGGGTTTTCACTGGAAACACCATATATTTT. Translated, it gives CASSRERVFTGNTIYF.

This chain connects TRBV5-1 to TRBJ1-4, with D possibly TRBD1 on 5 matching bases. Germline CDR1 is SGHRS and CDR2 is YFSETQ. With 4 bases removed from V and 8 bases from J, the gap between germline ends came to 21 bases. There are 16 residues in the CDR3. The CDR3 DNA is TGCGCCAGCAGCCTGCAGGGCGGGACTTTGGGCGAAAAACTGTTTTTT. Its translation is CASSLQGGTLGEKLFF.

The chain joins TRBV9 to TRBJ1-4; maybe TRBD1 (6 bases). The CDR3 consists of 15 residues. With 0 bases removed from V and 7 bases from J, the gap between germline ends came to 13 bases. Looked up from germline, CDR1 is SGDLS and CDR2 is YYNGEE. CDR3 protein: CASSVAQGRGEKLFF. CDR3 in DNA: TGTGCCAGCAGCGTAGCCCAGGGGAGGGGTGAAAAACTGTTTTTT.

The V and J genes are TRBV4-3 and TRBJ2-2; D possibly corresponds to TRBD1 (6 bases). The CDR3 is 15 residues long. The germline CDR1 and CDR2 sequences are LGHNA and YSLEER. V was cut by 3 bases and J by 4 bases, with 12 bases left in between. The chain's CDR3 is CASSQGRGVTGELFF. CDR3 sequence (DNA): TGCGCCAGCAGCCAGGGCAGGGGAGTCACCGGGGAGCTGTTTTTT.

This chain links TRBV6-4 with TRBJ2-7, with 7 bases fitting TRBD2. Germline assignment: CDR1 MRHNA and CDR2 SNTAGT. The V segment lost 7 bases and the J segment 0 bases; nucleotides outside the gene matches: 12. The CDR3 is 16 amino acids. CDR3 DNA sequence: TGTGCCAGCAACGAAGACGGGACTATTGGCTCCTACGAGCAGTACTTC. This gives the protein CASNEDGTIGSYEQYF.

The chain carries TRBV5-1 and TRBJ2-1; 8 bases align to TRBD2. The germline gives CDR1 SGHRS, CDR2 YFSETQ. This CDR3 is built from 15 residues. With V trimmed by 0 bases and J by 8 bases, 7 bases remained unmatched. The CDR3 nucleotides are TGCGCCAGCAGCTTGGGGAGCGGGGGCTTCGATGAGCAGTTCTTC. This encodes CASSLGSGGFDEQFF.

V usage is TRBV6-1 and J usage is TRBJ2-3; D is possibly TRBD1 (6 bases). Looked up from germline, CDR1 is MNHNS and CDR2 is SASEGT. The V end lost 0 bases, the J end lost 8 bases, and 21 bases lay between the germline ends. CDR3 length equals 17 residues. CDR3 bases: TGTGCCAGCAGTGAAGCCTTGACAGGTACCAGCACTGGTACGCAGTATTTT. It specifies CASSEALTGTSTGTQYF.

This clone was recorded only once. The V gene is TRBV4-3, the J gene TRBJ2-7; perhaps TRBD1 as D (6 bases). CDR3 size: 14 residues. Germline loops: CDR1 LGHNA, CDR2 YSLEER. V lost 1 base to trimming and J lost 5 bases, with 12 bases between them. CDR3 amino acids: CASSQVNRENEQYF. In DNA, the CDR3 is TGCGCCAGCAGCCAAGTGAACAGGGAGAACGAGCAGTACTTC.